This T cell receptor (beta chain) was sequenced during a study of beta chain features in type 1 diabetes. Overall study findings and caveats: Shortening of TCRB CDR3s, moderate but significant, appeared in all four CD4+ subsets of Type 1 diabetes patients. The VDJ junctions of type 1 diabetes patients carried fewer insertions and more deletions.

Reverse transcribing all isolated RNA meant expressed TCRB transcripts were sequenced. The method was immunoSEQ multiplex PCR; TCRdb's version includes in-frame clones alone and lacks a portion of them. The data show 250,000 or so clones, over 20% seen once. V was trimmed by 0 bases and J by 3 bases, leaving 14 bases between them. Germline CDR1 is LNHNV and CDR2 is YYDKDF (reference sequence). This CDR3 comprises 16 residues. There are a few counts of this clone. No antigen is known for it. The origin of this receptor is a woman aged 40 to 50 with type 1 diabetes. J is TRBJ1-2 and V is TRBV15, with no clear D. The specimen sequenced was naive CD4+ T cells from blood. The CDR3 coding sequence is TGTGCCACCAGCAGAGAGCAGTTCGGGGTGCACTATGGCTACACCTTC. The encoded protein is CATSREQFGVHYGYTF.